The present T cell receptor (beta chain) was sequenced within a study of blood T cells in healthy people across ages. For the study at large: Researchers report that template switching captured about one barcoded beta molecule per two T cells.

Germline trimming cut 8 bases from V and 4 bases from J; bases unmatched to any gene: 2. The CDR3 runs to 12 residues. Per the germline V gene, CDR1 is LNHDA and CDR2 is SQIVND (reference sequence). Healthy individuals of Caucasian origin from Russia, aged roughly 6 to 100, served as donors. PCR was performed a second time for roughly 6 to 12 cycles using a sample-barcoded 5' primer and a J-beta primer mix. TCRdb redid the calling of the 5' RACE reads with MiXCR, one entry per CDR3 protein. The repertoire holds approximately 800,000 distinct CDR3 sequences, with 35% to 40% as singletons. The chain combines TRBV19 with TRBJ1-1, with 9 bases identical to TRBD1. Sequenced material: blood. This clonotype was obtained from a man in his late teens or twenties in good health. The CDR3: CASGTGTTEAFF. The CDR3 DNA is TGTGCCAGTGGGACAGGGACCACTGAAGCTTTCTTT.